The TCR beta chain under discussion was sequenced for a study of cytomegalovirus exposure and HLA in healthy donors. Use of 60 Vbeta and 13 Jbeta primers characterized the PCR. The repertoire was sequenced with immunoSEQ multiplex PCR; TCRdb's copy has only in-frame clones and lacks some. The sample yields under 150,000 clones, about 79% seen once. Germline trimming cut 1 base from V and 9 bases from J; bases unmatched to any gene: 15. The CDR3 spans 18 residues. CDR1 is LGHNA, CDR2 YNFKEQ, per germline. Source material: PBMCs. The chain employs TRBV4-2 and TRBJ2-2; 9 nucleotides align to TRBD2. The origin of this receptor is a man aged 40-49 years in good health and CMV-seropositive. The CDR3 loop is CASSQGSSGNTGVWELFF. CDR3 nucleotides: TGTGCCAGCAGCCAAGGCTCTAGCGGGAATACTGGGGTCTGGGAGCTGTTTTTT.